This T cell receptor beta chain was retrieved from a study of memory CD4+ T cells and cytomegalovirus serostatus. General study points: Each of some 67 CMV-associated TCRbeta sequences occurred in one to five individuals.

CDR3 length: 12 amino acids. Germline V gene sequence: CDR1 MDHEN, CDR2 SYDVKM. Deletions cut 9 bases from V and 2 bases from J, with 10 bases between. Authors' data handling: Out-of-frame sequences were removed, leaving 2 million or so distinct TCRbeta sequences. Sequenced by immunoSEQ multiplex PCR; TCRdb stores in-frame clones only, minus some. V, J and clone size derive from that table, while D and trimming were established from the DNA sequence. The sample contains 45,000 to 65,000 clones, 70% to 85% of which appear only once. Comments on this clone: Its matching antigen is unknown.

The sort gate was single viable CD3+CD4+CD8-CD45RO+ cells for memory CD4+ T cells. Total CD4+ T cells were enriched by CD4 positive selection. Sequencing input: memory CD4+ T cells from blood. This chain connects TRBV28 to TRBJ2-5; D is possibly TRBD2 (6 bases). The receptor was isolated from an adult in good health and CMV-seronegative. CDR3 sequence: CASRGSQETQYF. The CDR3 DNA is TGTGCCAGTCGGGGGTCACAAGAGACCCAGTACTTC.